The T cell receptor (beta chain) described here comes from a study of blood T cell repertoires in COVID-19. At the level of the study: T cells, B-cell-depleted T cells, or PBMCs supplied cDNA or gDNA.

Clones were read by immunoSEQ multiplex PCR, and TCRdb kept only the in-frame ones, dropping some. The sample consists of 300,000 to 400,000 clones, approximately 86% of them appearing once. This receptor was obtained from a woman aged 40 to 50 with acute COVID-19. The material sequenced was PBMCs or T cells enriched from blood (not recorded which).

The CDR3 spells CASSQLRSYGYTF. The CDR3 DNA sequence: TGTGCCAGCAGCCAACTTCGGAGTTATGGCTACACCTTC. The chain uses TRBV14 and TRBJ1-2; D is uncertain. V lost 2 bases to trimming and J lost 5 bases, with 9 bases between them. The CDR3 contains 13 residues. Germline CDR1 reads SGHDN; CDR2 reads FVKESK. The full variable domain, in which reference TRBV14 and TRBJ1-2 provide the parts outside the CDR3, is EAGVTQFPSHSVIEKGQTVTLRCDPISGHDNLYWYRRVMGKEIKFLLHFVKESKQDESGMPNNRFLAERTGGTYSTLKVQPAELEDSGVYFCASSQLRSYGYTFGSGTRLTVV.